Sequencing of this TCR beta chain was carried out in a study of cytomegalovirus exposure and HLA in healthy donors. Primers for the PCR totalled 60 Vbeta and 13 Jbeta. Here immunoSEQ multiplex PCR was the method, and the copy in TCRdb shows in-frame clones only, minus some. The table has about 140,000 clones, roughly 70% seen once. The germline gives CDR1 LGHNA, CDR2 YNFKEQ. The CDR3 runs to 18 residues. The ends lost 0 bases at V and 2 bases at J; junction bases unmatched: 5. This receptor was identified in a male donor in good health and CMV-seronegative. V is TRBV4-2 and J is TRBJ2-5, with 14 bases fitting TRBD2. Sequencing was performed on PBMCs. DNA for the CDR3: TGTGCCAGCAGCCAAGAGGGGGGACTAGCGGGGGTTCAAGAGACCCAGTACTTC. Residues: CASSQEGGLAGVQETQYF.